A few counts support the clone carrying this TCR beta chain. Its specificity is not known. The data were obtained in a study of early T cells in non-severe SARS-CoV-2 infection. Study-wide context: Investigators sequenced bulk RNA drawn from unsorted whole blood, and chains remained unpaired.

V was pared by 5 bases and J by 0 bases, with 11 bases between. Germline loops: CDR1 MDHEN, CDR2 SYDVKM. This CDR3 comprises 14 residues. The TCR library protocol was used to attach unique molecular identifiers. These identifiers were attached to individual cDNA molecules. Via MiXCR, TCRdb re-called the 5' RACE reads, giving one row per CDR3 protein. The data hold 25,000 to 35,000 distinct CDR3 sequences, with approximately 5.2% observed a single time. Overall study results and limits: Sequences matched to VDJdb favored anti-spike CD8 responses, while private and CD4 specificities were missed.

The rearrangement uses TRBV28 and TRBJ2-7; maybe TRBD2 (6 bases). The source is an adult who was a healthcare worker with PCR-confirmed SARS-CoV-2 infection or an uninfected control (not recorded which). Source material: whole blood. The CDR3 region is CASSVGGSSYEQYF. CDR3 DNA: TGTGCCAGCAGTGTCGGGGGTTCCTCCTACGAGCAGTACTTC.